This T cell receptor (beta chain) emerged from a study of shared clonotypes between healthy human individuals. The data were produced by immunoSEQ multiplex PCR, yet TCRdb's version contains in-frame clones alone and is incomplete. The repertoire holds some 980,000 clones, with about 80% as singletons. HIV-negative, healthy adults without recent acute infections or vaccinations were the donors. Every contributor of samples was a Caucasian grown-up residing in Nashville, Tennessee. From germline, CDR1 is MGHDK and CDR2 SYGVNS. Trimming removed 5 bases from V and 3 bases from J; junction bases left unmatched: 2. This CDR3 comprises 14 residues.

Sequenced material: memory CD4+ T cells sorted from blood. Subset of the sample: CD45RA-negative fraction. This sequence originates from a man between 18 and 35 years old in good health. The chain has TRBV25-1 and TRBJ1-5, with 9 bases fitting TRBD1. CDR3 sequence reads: CASSTGGVNQPQHF. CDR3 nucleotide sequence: TGTGCCAGCAGTACAGGGGGCGTCAATCAGCCCCAGCATTTT.